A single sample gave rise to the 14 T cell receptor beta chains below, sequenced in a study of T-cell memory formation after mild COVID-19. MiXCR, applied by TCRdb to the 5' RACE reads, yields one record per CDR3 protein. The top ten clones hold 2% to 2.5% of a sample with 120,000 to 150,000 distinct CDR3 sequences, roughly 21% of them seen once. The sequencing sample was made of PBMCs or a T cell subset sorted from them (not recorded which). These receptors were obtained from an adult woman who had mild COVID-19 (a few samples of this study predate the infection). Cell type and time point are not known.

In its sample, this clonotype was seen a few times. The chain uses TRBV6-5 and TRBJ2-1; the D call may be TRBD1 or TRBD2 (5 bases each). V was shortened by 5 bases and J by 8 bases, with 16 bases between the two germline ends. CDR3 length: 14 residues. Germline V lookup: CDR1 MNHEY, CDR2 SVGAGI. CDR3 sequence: CASSQEGQLDEQFF. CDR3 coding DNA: TGTGCCAGCAGTCAAGAGGGGCAGTTAGATGAGCAGTTCTTC.

In DNA, the CDR3 is TGTGCCAGCAGCCCGTCGGGCCACGGTGAGCAGTACTTC. Translation gives CASSPSGHGEQYF. This chain joins TRBV5-5 and TRBJ2-7; D gene unclear. This CDR3 is 13 amino acids long. Germline V gives CDR1 SGHKS, CDR2 YYEKEE (reference sequence). Trimming stripped 4 bases from V and 7 bases from J, with 15 bases between.

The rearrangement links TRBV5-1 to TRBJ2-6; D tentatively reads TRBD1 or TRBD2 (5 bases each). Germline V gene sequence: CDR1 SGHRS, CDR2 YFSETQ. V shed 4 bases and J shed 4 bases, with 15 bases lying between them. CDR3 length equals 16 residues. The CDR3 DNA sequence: TGCGCCAGCAGCCGGGACGGAGACCCCGGGGCCAACGTCCTGACTTTC. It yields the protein CASSRDGDPGANVLTF.

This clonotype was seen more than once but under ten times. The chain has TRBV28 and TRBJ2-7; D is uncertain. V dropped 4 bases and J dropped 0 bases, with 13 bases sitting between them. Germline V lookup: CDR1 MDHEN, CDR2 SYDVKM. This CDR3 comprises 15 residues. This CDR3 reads CASSSGTANSYEQYF. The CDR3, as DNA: TGTGCCAGCAGTTCGGGCACAGCCAACTCCTACGAGCAGTACTTC.

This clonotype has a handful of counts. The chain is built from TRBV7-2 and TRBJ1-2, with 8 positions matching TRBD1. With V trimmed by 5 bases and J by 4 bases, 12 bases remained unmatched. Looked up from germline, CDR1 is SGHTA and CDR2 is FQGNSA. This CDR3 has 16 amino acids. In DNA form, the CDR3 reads TGTGCCAGCAGCCCGCAAAGGACAGGGAAATTCTATGGCTACACCTTC. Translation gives CASSPQRTGKFYGYTF.

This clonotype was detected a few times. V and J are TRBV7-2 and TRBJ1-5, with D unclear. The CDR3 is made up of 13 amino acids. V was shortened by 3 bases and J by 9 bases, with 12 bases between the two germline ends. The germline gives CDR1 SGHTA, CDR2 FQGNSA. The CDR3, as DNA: TGTGCCAGCAGCTTTTGGACCTCCGGGCCCCAGCATTTT. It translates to CASSFWTSGPQHF.

The CDR3 sequence: CASSEEAGAIYGYTF. The CDR3 nucleotides read TGTGCCAGCAGTGAAGAGGCAGGGGCGATCTATGGCTACACCTTC. The rearrangement joins TRBV2 to TRBJ1-2; possible D gene TRBD1, 6 bases. V was cut by 1 base and J by 4 bases, with 13 bases left in between. Germline V gene sequence: CDR1 SNHLY, CDR2 FYNNEI. The CDR3 spans 15 residues.

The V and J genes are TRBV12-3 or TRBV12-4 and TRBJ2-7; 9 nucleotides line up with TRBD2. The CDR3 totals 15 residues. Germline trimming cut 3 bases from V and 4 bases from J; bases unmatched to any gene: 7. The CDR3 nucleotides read TGTGCCAGCAGTTTGCGGGGACTAGCTCAGTACGAGCAGTACTTC. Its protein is CASSLRGLAQYEQYF.

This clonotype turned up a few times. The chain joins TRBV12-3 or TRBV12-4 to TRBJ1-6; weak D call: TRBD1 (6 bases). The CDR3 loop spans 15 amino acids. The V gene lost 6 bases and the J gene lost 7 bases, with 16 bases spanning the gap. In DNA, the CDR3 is TGTGCCAGCAGATCGGACAGATCCACGAATTCACCCCTCCACTTT. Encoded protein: CASRSDRSTNSPLHF.

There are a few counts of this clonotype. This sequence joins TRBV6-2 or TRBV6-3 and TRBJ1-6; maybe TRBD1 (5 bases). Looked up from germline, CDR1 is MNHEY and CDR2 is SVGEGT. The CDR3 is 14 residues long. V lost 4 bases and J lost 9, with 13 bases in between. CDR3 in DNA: TGTGCCAGCAGTTGGAACAGGCTTACTTCACCCCTCCACTTT. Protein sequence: CASSWNRLTSPLHF.

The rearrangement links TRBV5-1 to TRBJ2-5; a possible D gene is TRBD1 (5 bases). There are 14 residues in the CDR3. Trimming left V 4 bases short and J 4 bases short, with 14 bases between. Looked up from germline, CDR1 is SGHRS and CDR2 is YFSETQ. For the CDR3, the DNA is TGCGCCAGCAGCGTCCGACAGTGGGGAGAGACCCAGTACTTC. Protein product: CASSVRQWGETQYF.

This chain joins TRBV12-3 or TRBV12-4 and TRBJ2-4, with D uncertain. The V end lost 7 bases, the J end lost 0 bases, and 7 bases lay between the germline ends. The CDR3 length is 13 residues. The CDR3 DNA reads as TGTGCCAGCACGGGTGTAGCCAAAAACATTCAGTACTTC. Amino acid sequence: CASTGVAKNIQYF.

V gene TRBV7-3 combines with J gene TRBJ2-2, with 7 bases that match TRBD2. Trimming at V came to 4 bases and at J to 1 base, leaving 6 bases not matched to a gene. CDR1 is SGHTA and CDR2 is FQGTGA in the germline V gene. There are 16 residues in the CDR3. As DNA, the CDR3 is TGTGCCAGCAGCTCTTCTAGCGGCCTGAACACCGGGGAGCTGTTTTTT. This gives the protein CASSSSSGLNTGELFF.

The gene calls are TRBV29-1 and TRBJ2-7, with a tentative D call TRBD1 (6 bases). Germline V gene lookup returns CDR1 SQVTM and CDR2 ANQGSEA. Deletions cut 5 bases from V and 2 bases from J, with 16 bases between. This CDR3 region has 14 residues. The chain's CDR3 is CSVHEGDLAYEQYF. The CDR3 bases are TGCAGCGTTCACGAGGGGGACCTAGCCTACGAGCAGTACTTC.